This TCR beta chain emerged from a study of lymphopenia after photon versus proton radiotherapy. General study points: Oligoclonal CD8+ Temra expansion after nadir drove photon patients' diversity drop. Under photons, naive T cells and diversity fell while effector/memory populations rose. Survival link was tested only in deceased patients; proton benefit remains a possibility.

Of note for this clone: Its cognate antigen is unknown.

V was trimmed by 2 bases and J by 4 bases, leaving 6 bases between them. From germline, CDR1 is SGHTA and CDR2 FQGNSA. The CDR3 has 13 residues. TCRdb's table, derived via immunoSEQ multiplex PCR, lists solely in-frame clones and lacks some. The data show 45,000 to 65,000 clones, 92% seen once. This TCR was sampled from a woman between 40 and 55 years old with cholangiocarcinoma. Material: peripheral blood, obtained from a patient treated with photon-based radiotherapy. V is TRBV7-2 and J is TRBJ2-1; D not resolved. CDR3 in DNA: TGTGCCAGCAGCTTAACTTCTTACAATGAGCAGTTCTTC. Its protein product is CASSLTSYNEQFF.